The next 24 T cell receptor beta chains were all read from a single sample in a study of CD8+CD57+ T cells in acquired aplastic anemia. Whoever was chosen for sequencing had shown CD8+CD57+ cell expansion by flow cytometry. CDR3 and TCR beta VDJ profiling relied on a genomic DNA template. TCRdb re-called the reads with MiXCR, one entry per CDR3 protein. The sample contains some 200,000 distinct CDR3 sequences, around half of which appear only once. Sequenced: sorted CD4+, CD8+, or CD8+CD57+ T cells (not recorded which) from PBMCs. The receptors here all came from a human donor with aplastic anemia.

V and J are TRBV29-1 and TRBJ1-3; 7 nucleotides agree with TRBD1. The CDR3 runs 11 residues. The V gene end was trimmed by 7 bases and the J gene end by 8 bases; junction bases not matched to a gene: 5. The germline V gene has CDR1 SQVTM and CDR2 ANQGSEA. For the CDR3, the DNA is TGCAGCGCGGGACAGCGGGACACCATATATTTT. Its translation is CSAGQRDTIYF.

At least ten counts were recorded for this clonotype. The genes are TRBV11-2 and TRBJ2-7; TRBD1 aligns across 9 bases. In germline, CDR1 is SGHAT, CDR2 FQNNGV. This CDR3 has 14 residues. V was clipped by 0 bases and J by 6 bases; unmatched bases: 3. CDR3 sequence (DNA): TGTGCCAGCAGCTTAGATTGGACAGGGGTCGAGCAGTACTTC. Translation: CASSLDWTGVEQYF.

This clonotype occurred a few times. The chain combines TRBV6-2 or TRBV6-3 with TRBJ1-1, with D possibly matching TRBD1 (5 bases). The CDR3 loop spans 15 amino acids. Trimming took 0 bases from V and 4 from J, leaving 12 bases between them. CDR1 and CDR2 from the germline V gene are MNHEY and SVGEGT. For the CDR3, the DNA is TGTGCCAGCAGTTACTCAGAGGGGCTGGGCACTGAAGCTTTCTTT. Translating gives CASSYSEGLGTEAFF.

This clonotype occurred many times. This chain connects TRBV7-9 to TRBJ1-1; unclear D gene. V lost 3 bases and J lost 0, with 5 bases in between. The germline CDR1 and CDR2 sequences are SEHNR and FQNEAQ (reference sequence). The length of the CDR3 is 13 residues. This chain's CDR3 is CASSLALNTEAFF. As DNA, the CDR3 is TGTGCCAGCAGCTTGGCCCTGAACACTGAAGCTTTCTTT.

This clonotype was recorded at least ten times. The V gene is TRBV7-6, the J gene TRBJ2-2; D not certain. V was cut by 0 bases and J by 3 bases, with 2 bases left in between. Germline V gene data show CDR1 as SGHVS and CDR2 as FNYEAQ. The CDR3 extends over 13 amino acids. The CDR3, as DNA: TGTGCCAGCAGCTTAGCCCACACCGGGGAGCTGTTTTTT. Translated: CASSLAHTGELFF. The whole variable domain, filled in from reference TRBV7-6 and TRBJ2-2, reads GAGVSQSPRYKVTKRGQDVALRCDPISGHVSLYWYRQALGQGPEFLTYFNYEAQQDKSGLPNDRFSAERPEGSISTLTIQRTEQRDSAMYRCASSLAHTGELFFGEGSRLTVL.

This clonotype was observed at least ten times. The chain employs TRBV7-9 and TRBJ2-7, with TRBD1 identical over 7 bases. This CDR3 has 14 amino acids. Trimming took 2 bases from V and 3 from J; bases not matched to a gene: 4. CDR1 SEHNR and CDR2 FQNEAQ come from the germline V gene (reference sequence). CDR3 coding DNA: TGTGCCAGCAGCTTAACAGGGGTGAACTACGAGCAGTACTTC. Translated: CASSLTGVNYEQYF.

This chain uses TRBV18 with TRBJ2-1, with D perhaps TRBD1 (6 bases). The V end lost 5 bases, the J end lost 2 bases, and 13 bases lay between the germline ends. Per germline, CDR1 KGHSH and CDR2 LQKENI. The CDR3 length is 15 residues. CDR3 nucleotide sequence: TGTGCCAGCTCAATCCGACAGGAGACCTACAATGAGCAGTTCTTC. Its protein is CASSIRQETYNEQFF.

The chain employs TRBV7-3 and TRBJ2-1; D might be TRBD1 or TRBD2, each matching 5 bases. Trimming left V 2 bases short and J 7 bases short, with 18 bases between. The CDR3 length is 16 residues. CDR1 and CDR2 from the germline V gene are SGHTA and FQGTGA. CDR3 in DNA: TGTGCCAGCAGCTTAGTGCCGGGGCAAGGAAGGAATGAGCAGTTCTTC. Translated, it gives CASSLVPGQGRNEQFF.

This clonotype has a count of ten or more. This rearrangement joins TRBV4-1 to TRBJ2-7, with a possible D match to TRBD2 (5 bases). Trimming pared 3 bases from V and 1 base from J, leaving 16 bases between. The CDR3 consists of 16 residues. Germline V gene sequence: CDR1 MGHRA, CDR2 YSYEKL. CDR3 sequence: CASSHGLAGLSYEQYF. For the CDR3, the DNA is TGCGCCAGCAGCCACGGTCTGGCGGGCTTATCCTACGAGCAGTACTTC.

This clonotype was counted a single time. This chain uses TRBV11-1 with TRBJ2-3; TRBD1 agrees at 10 bases. The CDR3 has 16 residues. Germline CDR1 reads SGHAT; CDR2 reads FQDESV (reference sequence). The CDR3 DNA reads TGTGCTTCCGGCGGAGACAGGGGGCTTAGCACAGATACGCAGTATTTT. Amino acids: CASGGDRGLSTDTQYF. Together with reference TRBV11-1 and TRBJ2-3, the CDR3 gives the full variable domain: EAEVAQSPRYKITEKSQAVAFWCDPISGHATLYWYRQILGQGPELLVQFQDESVVDDSQLPKDRFSAERLKGVDSTLKIQPAELGDSAMYLCASGGDRGLSTDTQYFGPGTRLTVL.

This clonotype was counted at least ten times. The CDR3 loop reads CASSRQPNTEAFF. The DNA of the CDR3 is TGTGCCAGCAGCAGACAGCCGAACACTGAAGCTTTCTTT. The rearrangement joins TRBV6-1 to TRBJ1-1, with D maybe TRBD1 (5 bases). V lost 6 bases and J lost 1, with 9 bases in between. The CDR3 loop spans 13 amino acids. Germline V gene data show CDR1 as MNHNS and CDR2 as SASEGT.

This clonotype was counted at least ten times. The V and J genes are TRBV10-1 and TRBJ2-7; D possibly matches TRBD1 or TRBD2 (5 bases each). Between the trimmed V and J ends, which lost 0 bases and 0 bases, there was a span of 9 bases. The CDR3 length is 15 residues. CDR1 WNHNN and CDR2 SYGVQD come from the germline V gene (reference sequence). The CDR3 reads CASSESRGDSYEQYF. The DNA for the CDR3 is TGCGCCAGCAGTGAGTCGAGGGGAGACTCCTACGAGCAGTACTTC.

The J gene is TRBJ2-1, the V gene TRBV6-2 or TRBV6-3; 13 nucleotides match TRBD2. In germline, CDR1 is MNHEY, CDR2 SVGEGT. The junction had 2 bases not matched to a gene; V was cut back by 5 bases and J by 7 bases. The CDR3 is made up of 14 amino acids. Here the CDR3 DNA reads TGTGCCAGCAGTCAACTAGCGGGGGGGAATGAGCAGTTCTTC. It codes for CASSQLAGGNEQFF.

The chain links TRBV29-1 to TRBJ1-1, with TRBD1 matching over 7 bases. CDR3 size: 12 residues. V lost 8 bases to trimming and J lost 1 base; unmatched junction nucleotides: 4. Germline V lookup: CDR1 SQVTM, CDR2 ANQGSEA. The CDR3 loop reads CSLRTGNTEAFF. The CDR3 DNA sequence: TGCAGCTTACGGACAGGGAACACTGAAGCTTTCTTT.

This clonotype was seen ten or more times. The chain carries TRBV7-2 and TRBJ2-7; no firm D call. CDR1 and CDR2 (germline): SGHTA, FQGNSA. The CDR3 contains 15 residues. Trimming took off 5 bases at V and 4 bases at J, with 18 bases between the two ends. The CDR3 coding sequence is TGTGCCAGCAGCCCGATGGCAGCGAAATTTTACGAGCAGTACTTC. It specifies CASSPMAAKFYEQYF.

At least ten counts were recorded for this clonotype. The J gene is TRBJ1-5, the V gene TRBV20-1; D unclear. Germline V gene data show CDR1 as DFQATT and CDR2 as SNEGSKA (reference sequence). Trimming removed 3 bases from V and 7 bases from J, with 1 base in between. There are 9 residues in the CDR3. This CDR3 reads CSASQPQHF. Here the CDR3 DNA reads TGCAGTGCTAGCCAGCCCCAGCATTTT.

The chain joins TRBV6-1 to TRBJ1-3, with D perhaps TRBD1 (5 bases). CDR1 is MNHNS and CDR2 is SASEGT in the germline V gene. V shed 9 bases and J shed 1 base, with 16 bases lying between them. This CDR3 has 15 residues. CDR3 protein: CASHRGALSGNTIYF. Here the CDR3 DNA reads TGTGCCAGTCATAGAGGGGCCCTGTCTGGAAACACCATATATTTT.

This clonotype was seen a handful of times. CDR3 in amino acids: CSVREGDSYEQYF. The CDR3 DNA reads as TGCAGCGTTAGGGAGGGGGATTCCTACGAGCAGTACTTC. The chain employs TRBV29-1 and TRBJ2-7; tentative D call: TRBD2 (7 bases). Germline V gene data show CDR1 as SQVTM and CDR2 as ANQGSEA. This CDR3 region has 13 residues. Trimming cost V 5 bases and J 1 base, with 12 bases left between them.

This clonotype was seen just once. This chain joins TRBV2 and TRBJ1-2; D perhaps matches TRBD1 (5 bases). Per germline, CDR1 SNHLY and CDR2 FYNNEI. The CDR3 runs 15 residues. The V and J ends lost 4 bases and 5 bases respectively, with 17 bases between them. This chain's CDR3 is CASSVLGRESYGYTF. Here the CDR3 DNA reads TGTGCCAGCAGTGTATTGGGCAGGGAGTCTTATGGCTACACCTTC. The full variable domain, its missing parts supplied by reference TRBV2 and TRBJ1-2, is EPEVTQTPSHQVTQMGQEVILRCVPISNHLYFYWYRQILGQKVEFLVSFYNNEISEKSEIFDDQFSVERPDGSNFTLKIRSTKLEDSAMYFCASSVLGRESYGYTFGSGTRLTVV.

This clonotype has only a few counts. The chain combines TRBV15 with TRBJ1-5; TRBD1 is a possible D gene (6 bases). Trimming left V 5 bases short and J 2 bases short, with 16 bases between. The CDR3 totals 16 residues. In germline, CDR1 is LNHNV, CDR2 YYDKDF (reference sequence). Here the CDR3 DNA reads TGTGCCACCAGCGGGTACAGGGAGGTAGGCAATCAGCCCCAGCATTTT. Its translation is CATSGYREVGNQPQHF.

The V call is TRBV11-2, the J call TRBJ1-2; D is perhaps TRBD1 (5 bases). Germline-derived CDR1 and CDR2 are SGHAT and FQNNGV. The ends were cut back, 6 bases at V and 2 bases at J, with 13 bases in the middle. The length of the CDR3 is 14 residues. Here the CDR3 reads CASRQKGRNYGYTF. The CDR3 nucleotides are TGTGCCAGCAGGCAAAAGGGACGGAACTATGGCTACACCTTC.

This clonotype is classed as medium-sized (0.01 to 0.1%). V is TRBV24-1 and J is TRBJ1-5; no clear D. CDR3 length equals 13 residues. The V gene's germline CDR1 is KGHDR and CDR2 SFDVKD. V was shortened by 5 bases and J by 7 bases, with 11 bases between the two germline ends. CDR3 coding DNA: TGTGCCACCAGTGTTGGGGTGGGGCAGCCCCAGCATTTT. Translating gives CATSVGVGQPQHF.

The chain joins TRBV24-1 to TRBJ1-2, with unresolved D. Between the trimmed V and J ends, which lost 5 bases and 8 bases, there was a span of 17 bases. The CDR3 sequence is 14 residues long. Per germline, CDR1 KGHDR and CDR2 SFDVKD. The CDR3 coding sequence is TGTGCCACCAGTGCATCTGATGGGAATAGCGGCTACACCTTC. This sequence encodes CATSASDGNSGYTF.

The chain employs TRBV2 and TRBJ1-2; a weak D match, TRBD1 (5 bases). The CDR3 extends over 14 amino acids. Germline V gene sequence: CDR1 SNHLY, CDR2 FYNNEI. Trimming cost V 6 bases and J 8 bases, with 19 bases left between them. The CDR3 loop reads CASSVTQGLFGYTF. The CDR3 DNA sequence: TGTGCCAGCAGCGTCACGCAGGGACTCTTCGGCTACACCTTC.